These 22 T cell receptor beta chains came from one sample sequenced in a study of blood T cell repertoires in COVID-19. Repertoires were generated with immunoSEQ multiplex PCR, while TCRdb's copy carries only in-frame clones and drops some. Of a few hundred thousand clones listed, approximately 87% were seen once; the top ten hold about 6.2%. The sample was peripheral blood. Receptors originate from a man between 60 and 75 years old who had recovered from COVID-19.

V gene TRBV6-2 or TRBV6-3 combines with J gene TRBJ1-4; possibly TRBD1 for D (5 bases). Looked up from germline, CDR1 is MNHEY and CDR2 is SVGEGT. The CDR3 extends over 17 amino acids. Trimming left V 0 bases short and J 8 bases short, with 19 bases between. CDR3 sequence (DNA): TGTGCCAGCAGTTACTCGTGGGACCCCAACGGGGGGGAAAAACTGTTTTTT. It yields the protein CASSYSWDPNGGEKLFF.

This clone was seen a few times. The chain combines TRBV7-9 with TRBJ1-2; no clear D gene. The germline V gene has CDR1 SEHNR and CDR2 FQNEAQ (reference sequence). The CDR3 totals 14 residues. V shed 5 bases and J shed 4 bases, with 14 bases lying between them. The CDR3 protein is CASSPVGGGYGYTF. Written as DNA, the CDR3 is TGTGCCAGCAGCCCAGTCGGTGGAGGCTATGGCTACACCTTC.

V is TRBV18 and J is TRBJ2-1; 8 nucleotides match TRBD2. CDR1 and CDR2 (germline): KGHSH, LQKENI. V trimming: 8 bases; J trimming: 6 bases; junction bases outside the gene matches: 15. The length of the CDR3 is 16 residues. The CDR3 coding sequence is TGTGCCAGCCCCGGGGTCGCGGGAGGTTTTAGCAATGAGCAGTTCTTC. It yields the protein CASPGVAGGFSNEQFF.

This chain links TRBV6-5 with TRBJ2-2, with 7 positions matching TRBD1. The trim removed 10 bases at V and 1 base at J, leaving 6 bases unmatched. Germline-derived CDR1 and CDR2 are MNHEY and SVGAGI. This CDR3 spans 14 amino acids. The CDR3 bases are TGTGCCACCGAGACAGGGATGAACACCGGGGAGCTGTTTTTT. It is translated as CATETGMNTGELFF.

The CDR3 here is CSAADIPNYGYTF. The CDR3 coding sequence is TGCAGCGCTGCTGACATTCCTAACTATGGCTACACCTTC. The chain combines TRBV29-1 with TRBJ1-2; D is undetermined. The CDR3 runs 13 residues. The germline V and J ends were trimmed by 7 bases and 0 bases, with 12 bases remaining between them. The germline gives CDR1 SQVTM, CDR2 ANQGSEA.

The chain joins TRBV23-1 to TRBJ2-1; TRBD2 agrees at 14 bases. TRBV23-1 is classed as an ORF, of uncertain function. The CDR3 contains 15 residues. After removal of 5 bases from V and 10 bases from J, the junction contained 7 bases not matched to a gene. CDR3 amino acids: CASSLTSGGAGEQFF. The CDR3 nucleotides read TGCGCCAGCAGTTTGACTAGCGGGGGGGCCGGGGAGCAGTTCTTC.

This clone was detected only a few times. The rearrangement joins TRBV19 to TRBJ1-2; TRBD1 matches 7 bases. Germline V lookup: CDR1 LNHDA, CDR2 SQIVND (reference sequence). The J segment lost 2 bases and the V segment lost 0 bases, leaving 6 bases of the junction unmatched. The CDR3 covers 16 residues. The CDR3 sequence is CASSIDGSRGNYGYTF. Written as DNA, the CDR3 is TGTGCCAGTAGTATAGATGGTTCCAGGGGGAACTATGGCTACACCTTC.

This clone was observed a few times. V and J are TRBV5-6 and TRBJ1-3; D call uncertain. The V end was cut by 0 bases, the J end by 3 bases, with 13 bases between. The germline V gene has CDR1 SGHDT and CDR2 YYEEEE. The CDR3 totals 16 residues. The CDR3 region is CASSLVRGSDGNTIYF. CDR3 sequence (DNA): TGTGCCAGCAGCTTGGTGCGGGGATCGGATGGAAACACCATATATTTT.

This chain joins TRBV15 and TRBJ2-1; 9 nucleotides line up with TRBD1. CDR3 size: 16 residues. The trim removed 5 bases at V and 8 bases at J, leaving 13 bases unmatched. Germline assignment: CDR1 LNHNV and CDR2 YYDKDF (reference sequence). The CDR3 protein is CATSRPGQGLWDEQFF. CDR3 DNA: TGTGCCACCAGCCGGCCGGGACAGGGACTCTGGGATGAGCAGTTCTTC.

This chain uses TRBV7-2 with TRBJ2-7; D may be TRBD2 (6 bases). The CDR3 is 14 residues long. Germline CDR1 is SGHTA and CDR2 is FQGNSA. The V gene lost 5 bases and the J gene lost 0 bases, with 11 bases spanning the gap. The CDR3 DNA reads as TGTGCCAGCAGCGAGCGGCGGGGCTCCTACGAGCAGTACTTC. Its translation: CASSERRGSYEQYF.

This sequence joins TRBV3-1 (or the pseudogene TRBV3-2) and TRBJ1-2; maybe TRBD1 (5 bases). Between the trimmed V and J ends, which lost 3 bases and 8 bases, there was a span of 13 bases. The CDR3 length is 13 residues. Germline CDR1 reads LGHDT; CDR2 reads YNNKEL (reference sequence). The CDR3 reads CASSQNRQDGYTF. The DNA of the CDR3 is TGTGCCAGCAGCCAGAACAGGCAAGACGGCTACACCTTC.

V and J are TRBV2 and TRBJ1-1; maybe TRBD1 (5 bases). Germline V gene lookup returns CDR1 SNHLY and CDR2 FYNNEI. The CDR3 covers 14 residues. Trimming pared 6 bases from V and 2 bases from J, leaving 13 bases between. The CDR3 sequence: CASRGRVSNTEAFF. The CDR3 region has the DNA TGTGCCAGCAGGGGCAGGGTCTCAAACACTGAAGCTTTCTTT.

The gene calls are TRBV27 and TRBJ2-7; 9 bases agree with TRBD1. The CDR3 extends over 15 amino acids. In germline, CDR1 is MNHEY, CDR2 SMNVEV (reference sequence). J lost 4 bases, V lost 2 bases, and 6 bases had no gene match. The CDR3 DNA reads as TGTGCCAGCAGTTTACACCGGGACAGGGCTTACGAGCAGTACTTC. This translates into CASSLHRDRAYEQYF.

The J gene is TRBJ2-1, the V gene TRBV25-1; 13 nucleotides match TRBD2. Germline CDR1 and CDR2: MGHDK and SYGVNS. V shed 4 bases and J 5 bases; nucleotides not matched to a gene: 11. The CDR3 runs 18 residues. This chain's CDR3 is CASSARTSGSWSDNEQFF. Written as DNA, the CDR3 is TGTGCCAGCAGTGCCCGGACTAGCGGGAGTTGGTCCGACAATGAGCAGTTCTTC.

DNA of the CDR3: TGTGCCAGCAGGTTCACAGGGGGCGGCGAGCAGTACTTC. Protein sequence: CASRFTGGGEQYF. The genes are TRBV7-2 and TRBJ2-7; TRBD1 aligns across 9 bases. Germline loops: CDR1 SGHTA, CDR2 FQGNSA. The CDR3 covers 13 residues. Trimming at V came to 6 bases and at J to 6 bases, leaving 6 bases not matched to a gene. Complete variable domain (other parts from reference TRBV7-2 and TRBJ2-7): GAGVSQSPSNKVTEKGKDVELRCDPISGHTALYWYRQSLGQGLEFLIYFQGNSAPDKSGLPSDRFSAERTGGSVSTLTIQRTQQEDSAVYLCASRFTGGGEQYFGPGTRLTVT.

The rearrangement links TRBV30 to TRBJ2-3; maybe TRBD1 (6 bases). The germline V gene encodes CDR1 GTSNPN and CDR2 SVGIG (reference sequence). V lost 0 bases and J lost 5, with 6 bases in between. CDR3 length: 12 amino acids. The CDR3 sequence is CAWSVGGDTQYF. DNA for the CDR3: TGTGCCTGGAGTGTAGGGGGAGATACGCAGTATTTT.

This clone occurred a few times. In DNA, the CDR3 is TGTGCCAGCAGTACGAGCGGGGCCTCGACCCAGTACTTC. It specifies CASSTSGASTQYF. This sequence joins TRBV12-3 or TRBV12-4 and TRBJ2-5; 7 bases align to TRBD2. The CDR3 length is 13 residues. V gave up 5 bases and J gave up 7 bases; unmatched junction bases: 7.

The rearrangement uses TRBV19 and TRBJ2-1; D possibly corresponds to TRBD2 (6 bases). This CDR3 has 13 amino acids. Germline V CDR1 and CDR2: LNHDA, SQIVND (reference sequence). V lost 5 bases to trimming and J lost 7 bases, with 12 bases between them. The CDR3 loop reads CASSATGENEQFF. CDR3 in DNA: TGTGCCAGTAGTGCGACGGGGGAGAATGAGCAGTTCTTC.

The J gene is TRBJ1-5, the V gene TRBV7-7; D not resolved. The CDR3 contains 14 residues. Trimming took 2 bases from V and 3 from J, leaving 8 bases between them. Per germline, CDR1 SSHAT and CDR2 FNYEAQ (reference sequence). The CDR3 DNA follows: TGTGCCAGCAGCTTATCCAGACACAATCAGCCCCAGCATTTT. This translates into CASSLSRHNQPQHF.

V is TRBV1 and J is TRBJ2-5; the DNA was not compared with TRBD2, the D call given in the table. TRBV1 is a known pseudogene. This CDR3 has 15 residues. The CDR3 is CTSSHEREGKETQYF. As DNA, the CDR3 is TGCACCAGCAGCCATGAGCGGGAGGGGAAAGAGACCCAGTACTTC.

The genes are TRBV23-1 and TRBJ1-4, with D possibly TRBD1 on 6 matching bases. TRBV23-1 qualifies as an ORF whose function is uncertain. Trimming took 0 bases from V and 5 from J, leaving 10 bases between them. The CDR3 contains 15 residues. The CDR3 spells CASSQSRGGNEKLFF. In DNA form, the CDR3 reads TGCGCCAGCAGTCAATCCAGGGGTGGGAATGAAAAACTGTTTTTT.

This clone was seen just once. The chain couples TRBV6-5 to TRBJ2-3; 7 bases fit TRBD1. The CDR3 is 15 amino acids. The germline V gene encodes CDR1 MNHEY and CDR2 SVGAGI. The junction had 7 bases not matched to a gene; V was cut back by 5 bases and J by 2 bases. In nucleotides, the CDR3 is TGTGCCAGCAGTCGGACAGGCTGGGACACAGATACGCAGTATTTT. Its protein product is CASSRTGWDTDTQYF.